Below, one T cell receptor beta chain is given with its context. Antigen unknown. CDR3 regions were amplified by Arm-PCR using iRepertoire HTBI primers to build TCR beta libraries. In TCRdb, the multiplex PCR reads were re-called with MiXCR into one record per CDR3 protein. The sample contains around 400,000 distinct CDR3 sequences, 10% to 15% of which appear only once. The data are from a study of regulatory T cells in long-lasting Graves disease. Overall study findings and caveats: Owing to a sample size that was small, accuracy may have been reduced. Patients with persistent Graves' had lower TCR diversity than newly diagnosed patients.

Time point reported: newly diagnosed GD, antithyroid drugs for less than 3 months. RNA from PBMCs was the source of the TCR library. The germline CDR1 and CDR2 sequences are MGHRA and YSYEKL. The length of the CDR3 is 17 residues. Trimming pared 0 bases from V and 0 bases from J, leaving 12 bases between. A further study also used this sample, focusing on T cells in Graves' hyperthyroidism and ophthalmopathy. That paper states: RT-PCR in the first round (using the HTBI primer set) targeted the TCR CDR3. Most clonotypes that expanded in the thyroid above 0.001 also showed up in blood.

This chain uses TRBV4-1 with TRBJ1-3; D is uncertain. Sequences were derived from peripheral blood mononuclear cells (PBMCs), sampled at new diagnosis, from a patient treated with antithyroid drugs. The sequence came from a woman between 18 and 30 years old with Graves disease. CDR3 nucleotide sequence: TGCGCCAGCAGCCAAGATCATCCAGAAACCTCTGGAAACACCATATATTTT. Protein: CASSQDHPETSGNTIYF.